This T cell receptor (beta chain) was observed in a study of CD8 T cells in Susac syndrome. Study-wide results and caveats: Clonal expansion of Susac CD8+ cells peaked in TEMRA cells, and it also peaked in active patients.

V dropped 5 bases and J dropped 7; count of bases not matched to a gene: 9. The CDR3 is made up of 14 amino acids. Germline V lookup: CDR1 SQVTM, CDR2 ANQGSEA. For this clonotype: Its specificity is not known.

The RNA input was roughly 0.5 to 1 ug, and it was reverse transcribed with random hexamers. TCRdb independently ran MiXCR on the immunoSEQ multiplex PCR reads; one entry per CDR3 protein. In the table there are more than 150,000 distinct CDR3 sequences, just under 95% of which are singletons. The receptor was derived from a human donor with Susac syndrome. The chain is built from TRBV29-1 and TRBJ1-4, with 8 bases identical to TRBD1. Source material: CD8+ T cells from PBMCs. CDR3 residues: CSVFLGRGPEKLFF. The CDR3 bases are TGCAGCGTTTTTTTGGGCAGGGGGCCTGAAAAACTGTTTTTT.